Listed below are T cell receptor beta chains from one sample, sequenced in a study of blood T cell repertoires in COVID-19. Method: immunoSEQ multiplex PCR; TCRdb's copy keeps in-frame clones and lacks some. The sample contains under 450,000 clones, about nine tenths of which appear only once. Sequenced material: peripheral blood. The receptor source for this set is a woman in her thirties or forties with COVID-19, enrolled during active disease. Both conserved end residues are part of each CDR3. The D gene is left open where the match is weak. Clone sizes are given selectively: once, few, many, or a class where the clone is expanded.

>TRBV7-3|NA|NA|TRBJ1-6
TGTGCCAGCAGCTTATCCTCCAGGGCGGTTTCAACGCCCCTCCACTTT
CASSLSSRAVSTPLHF
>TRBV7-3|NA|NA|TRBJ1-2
TGTGCCAGCAGTCCCGGCGGGGCGAGAGGCTACACCTTC
CASSPGGARGYTF
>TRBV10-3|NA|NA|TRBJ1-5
TGTGCCATCAGTGAAACAGTCAGCAATCAGCCCCAGCATTTT
CAISETVSNQPQHF
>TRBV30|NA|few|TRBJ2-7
TGTGCCTGGAGTGTACCGGGAGACGAGCAGTACTTC
CAWSVPGDEQYF
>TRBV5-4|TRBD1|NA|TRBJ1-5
TGTGCCAGCAGCCGACAGGGTACCAATCAGCCCCAGCATTTT
CASSRQGTNQPQHF
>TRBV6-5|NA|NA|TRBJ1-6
TGTGCCAGCAGCACAGCAGGGTTCGGTTCACCCCTCCACTTT
CASSTAGFGSPLHF
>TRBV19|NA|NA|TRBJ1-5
TGTGCCAGTATGGCGGAGGGGAGAAGCAATCAGCCCCAGCATTTT
CASMAEGRSNQPQHF
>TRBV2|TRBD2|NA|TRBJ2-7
TGTGCCAGCCGACTAGCGGATGGCTCCTACGAGCAGTACTTC
CASRLADGSYEQYF
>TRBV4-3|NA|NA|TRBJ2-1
TGCGCCAGCAGCCAAGGGGCTTTGGCCGATCTCCATTTTTACAATGAGCAGTTCTTC
CASSQGALADLHFYNEQFF
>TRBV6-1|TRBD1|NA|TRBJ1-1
TGTGCCAGCAGTGAAGCAGAGGGGGCAAGTACTGAAGCTTTCTTT
CASSEAEGASTEAFF
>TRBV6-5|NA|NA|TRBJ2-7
TGTGCCAGCAGTTACAATGCAGGGTCCTCCTACGAGCAGTACTTC
CASSYNAGSSYEQYF
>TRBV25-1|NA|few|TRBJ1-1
TGTGCCAGCAGTCCCCCTAGGGGGACTGAAGCTTTCTTT
CASSPPRGTEAFF
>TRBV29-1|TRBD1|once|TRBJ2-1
TGCAGCGTTGAACGGTGGGACAGGGACTACAATGAGCAGTTCTTC
CSVERWDRDYNEQFF
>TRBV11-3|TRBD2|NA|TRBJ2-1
TGTGCCAGCAGCTTAGCTTGGCGGGAGGGATACAATGAGCAGTTCTTC
CASSLAWREGYNEQFF
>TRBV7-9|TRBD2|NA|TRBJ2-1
TGTGCCAGCAGCTTAGTAGCGGGAGGCTCCAATGAGCAGTTCTTC
CASSLVAGGSNEQFF
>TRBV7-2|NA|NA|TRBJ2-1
TGTGCCAGCAGCTTAGCGGCCCTCTACAATGAGCAGTTCTTC
CASSLAALYNEQFF
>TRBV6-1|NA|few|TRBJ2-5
TGTGCCAGCCATACAGGGTACGGGCAAGAGACCCAGTACTTC
CASHTGYGQETQYF
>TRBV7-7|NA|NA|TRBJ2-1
TGTGCTAGCAGCACTTGGAGGGGGGAGGGCACACATGAGCAGTTCTTC
CASSTWRGEGTHEQFF
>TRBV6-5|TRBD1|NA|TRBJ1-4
TGTGCCAGCAGCCCCGACAGGGTCGTAGGAAAACTGTTTTTT
CASSPDRVVGKLFF
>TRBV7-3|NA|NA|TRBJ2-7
TGTGCCAGCAGCTTAATCTCAGCGACCGAGCAGTACTTC
CASSLISATEQYF
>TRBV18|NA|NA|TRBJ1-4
TGTGCCAGCTCACTATATACGGGAGACTACAGGGAAAAACTGTTTTTT
CASSLYTGDYREKLFF
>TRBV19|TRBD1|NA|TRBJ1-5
TGTGCCAGTACCCACAACATTGACAGGGGAGAACAGCCCCAGCATTTT
CASTHNIDRGEQPQHF
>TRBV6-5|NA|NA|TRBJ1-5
TGTGCCAGCAGTTCGAGGGGAGGGGCAAATGGTCAGCCCCAGCATTTT
CASSSRGGANGQPQHF
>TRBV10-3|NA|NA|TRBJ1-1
TGTGCCATCAGTGACAGCAGAGGCAACACTGAAGCTTTCTTT
CAISDSRGNTEAFF
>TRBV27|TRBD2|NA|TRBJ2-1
TGTGCCAGCAGTCCGCTAGCGGGGGGTTCCTACAATGAGCAGTTCTTC
CASSPLAGGSYNEQFF
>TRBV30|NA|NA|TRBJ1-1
TGTGCCTGCAAGCTAGAGTTGAACACTGAAGCTTTCTTT
CACKLELNTEAFF
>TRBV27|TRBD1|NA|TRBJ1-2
TGTGCCAGCAGTTTATCTCCCCGTGATTCAGACAGGGCGCCGATCTACACCTTC
CASSLSPRDSDRAPIYTF
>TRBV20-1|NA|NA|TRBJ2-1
TGCAGTGCTAGTCTCTGGGGGCCAGGGTCTCTCTACAATGAGCAGTTCTTC
CSASLWGPGSLYNEQFF
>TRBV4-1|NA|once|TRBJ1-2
TGCGCCAGCAGCCAAGCGGGTGTCTATGGCTACACCTTC
CASSQAGVYGYTF
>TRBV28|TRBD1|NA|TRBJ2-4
TGTGCCAGCAGTTACGGGACAGTGGAAAACATTCAGTACTTC
CASSYGTVENIQYF
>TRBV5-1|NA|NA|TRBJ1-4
TGCGCCAGCAGCTTGCAAGGACAGCCTAATGAAAAACTGTTTTTT
CASSLQGQPNEKLFF
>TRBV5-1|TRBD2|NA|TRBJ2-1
TGCGCCAGCAGCTACCCCGGGACTAGCGGGAGGGCCGCATACAATGAGCAGTTCTTC
CASSYPGTSGRAAYNEQFF
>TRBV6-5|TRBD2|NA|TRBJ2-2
TGTGCCAGCCCTACTAGCGGGGAGACCGGGGAGCTGTTTTTT
CASPTSGETGELFF
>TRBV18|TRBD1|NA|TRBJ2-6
TGTGCCAGCTCACCAGGACAGGGGGCTGGGGCCAACGTCCTGACTTTC
CASSPGQGAGANVLTF
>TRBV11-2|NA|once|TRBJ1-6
TGTGCCAGCAGCTCGGGCGGGGGGACACTTAATTCACCCCTCCACTTT
CASSSGGGTLNSPLHF
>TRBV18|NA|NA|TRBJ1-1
TGTGCCAGCTCACCAATGCAGGGGAACACTGAAGCTTTCTTT
CASSPMQGNTEAFF
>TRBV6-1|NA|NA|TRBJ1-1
TGTGCCAGCAGTACCCCACAGACCTCGAACACTGAAGCTTTCTTT
CASSTPQTSNTEAFF
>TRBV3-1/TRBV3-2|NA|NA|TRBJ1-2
TGTGCCAGCAGCCAGAGCCTAGGCGGGTCGTATGGCTACACCTTC
CASSQSLGGSYGYTF
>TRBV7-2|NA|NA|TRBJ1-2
TGTGCCAGCAGCGCCGGGATAGCTAACTATGGCTACACCTTC
CASSAGIANYGYTF
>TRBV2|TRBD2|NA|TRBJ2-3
TGTGCCAGCAGTGAAACTAGCGGGAGCAAGTGGGGCACAGATACGCAGTATTTT
CASSETSGSKWGTDTQYF
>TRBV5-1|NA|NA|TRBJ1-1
TGCGCCAGCAGCCCGGGTGGGTCCCCCCGGTACACTGAAGCTTTCTTT
CASSPGGSPRYTEAFF
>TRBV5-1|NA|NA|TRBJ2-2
TGCGCCAGCAGCTTGACGGGTCCCGGGGAGCTGTTTTTT
CASSLTGPGELFF
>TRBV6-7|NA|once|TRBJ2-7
TGTGCCAGGCGATTGCGTGCGCAACAGGGTACCGTCCACTACGAGCAGTACTTC
CARRLRAQQGTVHYEQYF
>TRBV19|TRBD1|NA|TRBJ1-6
TGTGCCAGTAGTACTACAGGGGGCAGAGCCCGAAATTCACCCCTCCACTTT
CASSTTGGRARNSPLHF
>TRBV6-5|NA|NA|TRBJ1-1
TGTGCCAGCAGTCGGACAGTACCTGAAGCTTTCTTT
CASSRTVPEAFF
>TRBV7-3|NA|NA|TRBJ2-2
TGTGCCAGCAGCTCGACAGACAACACCGGGGAGCTGTTTTTT
CASSSTDNTGELFF
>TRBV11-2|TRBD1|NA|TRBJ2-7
TGTGCCAGCAGCTTAGTACCCAGGACAGGGGTCGAGCAGTACTTC
CASSLVPRTGVEQYF
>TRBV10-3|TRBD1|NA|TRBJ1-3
TGTGCCATCAGTGGGGACAGGGGGTCCGGAAACACCATATATTTT
CAISGDRGSGNTIYF